What follows describes a single T cell receptor (beta chain). The antigen remains unidentified. As the sequencing template, cDNA was produced by extracting RNA and reverse transcribing it. The protocol was immunoSEQ multiplex PCR, while the TCRdb copy is restricted to in-frame clones and leaves out a portion. The data hold hundreds of thousands of clones, with roughly 63% observed a single time. This sample stems from a study of CD8+ T cells in alopecia areata. Trimming removed 4 bases from V and 9 bases from J; junction bases left unmatched: 7. The CDR3 spans 15 residues. Germline V gives CDR1 SGHTA, CDR2 FQGNSA. Treatment meaning: oral pan-JAK inhibitor, 5-10 mg twice daily. Specimens obtained from alopecia areata patients comprised lesional scalp punch biopsies and peripheral blood. Findings of the study overall: Many expanded lesional clones remained in scalp and blood on tofacitinib.

The specimen was CD4+ T cells sorted from blood, collected at week 52, from a patient treated with tofacitinib. This receptor was identified in a human donor with alopecia areata. The V call is TRBV7-2, the J call TRBJ1-6, with 9 bases aligning to TRBD1. CDR3 amino acids: CASSSSWDRVSPLHF. In DNA, the CDR3 is TGTGCCAGCAGCTCGTCCTGGGACAGGGTTTCACCCCTCCACTTT.